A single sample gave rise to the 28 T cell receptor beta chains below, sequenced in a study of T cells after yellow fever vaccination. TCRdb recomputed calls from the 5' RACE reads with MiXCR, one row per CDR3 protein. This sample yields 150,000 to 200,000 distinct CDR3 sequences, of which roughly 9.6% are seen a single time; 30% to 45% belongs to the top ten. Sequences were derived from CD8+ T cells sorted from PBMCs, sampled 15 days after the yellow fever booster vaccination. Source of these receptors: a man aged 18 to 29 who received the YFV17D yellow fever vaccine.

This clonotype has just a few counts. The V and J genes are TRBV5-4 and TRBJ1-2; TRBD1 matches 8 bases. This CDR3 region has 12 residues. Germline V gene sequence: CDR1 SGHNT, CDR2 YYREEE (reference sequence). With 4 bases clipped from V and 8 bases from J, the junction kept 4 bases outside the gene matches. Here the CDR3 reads CASSTGGGGYTF. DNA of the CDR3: TGTGCCAGCAGCACAGGGGGAGGGGGCTACACCTTC.

The CDR3 loop is CASSSQWLRYEQYV. DNA for the CDR3: TGTGCCAGCAGTTCGCAGTGGCTGCGTTACGAGCAGTACGTC. This chain links TRBV6-6 with TRBJ2-7; D is undetermined. The CDR3 sequence is 14 residues long. Trimming pared 4 bases from V and 4 bases from J, leaving 14 bases between. CDR1 MNHNY and CDR2 SVGAGI come from the germline V gene (reference sequence).

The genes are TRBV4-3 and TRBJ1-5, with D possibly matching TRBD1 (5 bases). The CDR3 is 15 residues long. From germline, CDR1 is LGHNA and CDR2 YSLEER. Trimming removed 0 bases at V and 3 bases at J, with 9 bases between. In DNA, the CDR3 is TGCGCCAGCAGCCAAGATCTCGGGGCCAATCAGCCCCAGCATTTT. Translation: CASSQDLGANQPQHF.

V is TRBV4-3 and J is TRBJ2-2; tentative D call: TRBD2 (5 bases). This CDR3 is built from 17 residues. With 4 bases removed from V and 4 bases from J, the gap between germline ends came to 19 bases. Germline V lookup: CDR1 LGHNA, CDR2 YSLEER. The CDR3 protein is CASSPSGGWISTGELFF. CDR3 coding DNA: TGCGCCAGCAGCCCAAGTGGAGGTTGGATTAGCACCGGGGAGCTGTTTTTT.

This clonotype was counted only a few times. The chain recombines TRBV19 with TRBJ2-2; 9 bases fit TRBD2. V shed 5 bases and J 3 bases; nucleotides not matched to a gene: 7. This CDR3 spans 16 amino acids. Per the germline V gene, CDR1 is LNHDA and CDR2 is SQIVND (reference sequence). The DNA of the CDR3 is TGTGCCAGTAGTCCTTGGCCTAGCGGGGACACCGGGGAGCTGTTTTTT. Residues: CASSPWPSGDTGELFF.

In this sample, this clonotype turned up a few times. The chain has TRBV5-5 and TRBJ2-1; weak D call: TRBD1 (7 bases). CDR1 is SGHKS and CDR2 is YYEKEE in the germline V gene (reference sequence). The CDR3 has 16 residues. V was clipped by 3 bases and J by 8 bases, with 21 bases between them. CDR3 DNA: TGTGCCAGCAGCTACCCAGGGGGGCAGGCGGAGTATGAGCAGTTCTTC. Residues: CASSYPGGQAEYEQFF.

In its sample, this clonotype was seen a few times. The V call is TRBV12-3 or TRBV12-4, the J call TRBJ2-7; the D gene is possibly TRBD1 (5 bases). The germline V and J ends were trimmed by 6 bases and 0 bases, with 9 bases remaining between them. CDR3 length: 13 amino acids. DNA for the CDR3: TGTGCCAGCAGAACAGGTGACTCCTACGAGCAGTACTTC. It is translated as CASRTGDSYEQYF.

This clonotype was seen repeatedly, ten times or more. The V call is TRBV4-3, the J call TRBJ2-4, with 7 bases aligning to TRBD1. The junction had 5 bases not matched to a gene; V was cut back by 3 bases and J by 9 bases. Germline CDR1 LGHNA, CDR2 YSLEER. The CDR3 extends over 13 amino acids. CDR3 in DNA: TGCGCCAGCAGCCAGCACAGGGGTGGCATTCAGTACTTC. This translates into CASSQHRGGIQYF.

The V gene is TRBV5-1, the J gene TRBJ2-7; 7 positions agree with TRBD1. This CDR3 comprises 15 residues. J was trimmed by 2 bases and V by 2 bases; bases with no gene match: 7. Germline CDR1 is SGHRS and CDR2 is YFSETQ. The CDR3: CASSFPKTGPYEQYF. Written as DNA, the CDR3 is TGCGCCAGCAGCTTCCCGAAGACAGGGCCCTACGAGCAGTACTTC.

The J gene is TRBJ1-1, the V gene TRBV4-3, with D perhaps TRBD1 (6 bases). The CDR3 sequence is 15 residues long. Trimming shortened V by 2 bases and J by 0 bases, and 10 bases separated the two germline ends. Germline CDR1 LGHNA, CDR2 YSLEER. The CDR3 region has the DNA TGCGCCAGCAGCCAAACAGGGAGGGTGAACACTGAAGCTTTCTTT. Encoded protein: CASSQTGRVNTEAFF.

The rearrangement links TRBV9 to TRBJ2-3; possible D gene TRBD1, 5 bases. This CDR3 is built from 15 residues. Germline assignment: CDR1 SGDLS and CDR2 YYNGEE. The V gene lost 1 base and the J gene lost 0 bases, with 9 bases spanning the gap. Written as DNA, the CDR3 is TGTGCCAGCAGCGTAAAACAGGACAGCACAGATACGCAGTATTTT. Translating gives CASSVKQDSTDTQYF.

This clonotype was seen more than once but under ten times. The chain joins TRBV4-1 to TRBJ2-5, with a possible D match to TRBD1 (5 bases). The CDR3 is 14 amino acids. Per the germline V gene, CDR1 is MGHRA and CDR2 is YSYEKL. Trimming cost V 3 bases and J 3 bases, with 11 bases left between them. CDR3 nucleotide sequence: TGCGCCAGCAGCCAGGCAGGGATAGAAGAGACCCAGTACTTC. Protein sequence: CASSQAGIEETQYF.

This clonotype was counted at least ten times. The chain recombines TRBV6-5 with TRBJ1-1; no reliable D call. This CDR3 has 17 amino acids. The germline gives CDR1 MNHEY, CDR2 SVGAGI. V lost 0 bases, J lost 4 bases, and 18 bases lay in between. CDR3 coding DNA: TGTGCCAGCAGTTACTCGCGTCAAATGACAAGGAGCACTGAAGCTTTCTTT. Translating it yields CASSYSRQMTRSTEAFF.

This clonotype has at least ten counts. CDR3 sequence (DNA): TGCGCCAGCAGCCACCGACAGGTTAGCAATCAGCCCCAGCATTTT. This codes for CASSHRQVSNQPQHF. The chain recombines TRBV4-1 with TRBJ1-5, with D possibly TRBD1 on 6 matching bases. In germline, CDR1 is MGHRA, CDR2 YSYEKL. The CDR3 sequence is 15 residues long. V lost 3 bases and J lost 0, with 9 bases in between.

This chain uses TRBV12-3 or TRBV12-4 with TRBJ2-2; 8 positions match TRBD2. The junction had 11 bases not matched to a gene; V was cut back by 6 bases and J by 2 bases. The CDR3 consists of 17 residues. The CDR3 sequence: CASSPQPGLGNTGELFF. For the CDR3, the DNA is TGTGCCAGCAGCCCACAACCGGGACTAGGAAACACCGGGGAGCTGTTTTTT.

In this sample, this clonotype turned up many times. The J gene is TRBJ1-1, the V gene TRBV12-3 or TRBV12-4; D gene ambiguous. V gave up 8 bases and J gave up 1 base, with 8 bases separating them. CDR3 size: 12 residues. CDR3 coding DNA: TGTGCCAGCGGGGAGGGGAACACTGAAGCTTTCTTT. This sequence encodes CASGEGNTEAFF.

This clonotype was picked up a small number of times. The CDR3, as DNA: TGTGCCAGCAGCTTAGGAAGCGCAGGGTCACCCCTCCACTTT. This sequence encodes CASSLGSAGSPLHF. V usage is TRBV13 and J usage is TRBJ1-6, with D possibly TRBD1 on 5 matching bases. Trimming stripped 0 bases from V and 10 bases from J, with 10 bases between. Looked up from germline, CDR1 is PRHDT and CDR2 is FYEKMQ (reference sequence). This CDR3 comprises 14 residues.

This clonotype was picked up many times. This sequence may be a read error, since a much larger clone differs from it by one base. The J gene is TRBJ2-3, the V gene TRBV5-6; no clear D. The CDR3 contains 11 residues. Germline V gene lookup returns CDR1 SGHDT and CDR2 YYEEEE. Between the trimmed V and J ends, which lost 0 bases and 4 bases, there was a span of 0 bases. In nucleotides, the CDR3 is TGTGCCAGCAGCTTGGCAGATACGCAGTATTTT. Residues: CASSLADTQYF.

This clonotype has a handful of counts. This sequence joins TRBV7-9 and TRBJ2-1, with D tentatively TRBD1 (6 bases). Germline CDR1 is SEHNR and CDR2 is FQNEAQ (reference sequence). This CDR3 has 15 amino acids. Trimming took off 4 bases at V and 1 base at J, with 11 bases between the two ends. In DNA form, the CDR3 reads TGTGCCAGCAGCTCCCTACAGGGATCCTACAATGAGCAGTTCTTC. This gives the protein CASSSLQGSYNEQFF.

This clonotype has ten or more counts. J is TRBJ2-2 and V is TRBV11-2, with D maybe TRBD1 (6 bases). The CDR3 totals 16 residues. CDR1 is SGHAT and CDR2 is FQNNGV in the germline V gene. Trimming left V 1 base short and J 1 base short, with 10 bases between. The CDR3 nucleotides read TGTGCCAGCAGCTTAGGGGCGACAGGGAACACCGGGGAGCTGTTTTTT. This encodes CASSLGATGNTGELFF.

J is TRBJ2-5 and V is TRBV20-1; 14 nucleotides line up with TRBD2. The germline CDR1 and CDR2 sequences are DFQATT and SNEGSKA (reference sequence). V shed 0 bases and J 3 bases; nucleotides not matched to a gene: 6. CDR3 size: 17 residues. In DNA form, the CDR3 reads TGCAGTGCTAGAGATCACGGGGGACTAGCGGGGGAAGAGACCCAGTACTTC. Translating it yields CSARDHGGLAGEETQYF.

The CDR3 sequence is CASSGLQGASTEAFF. The CDR3 DNA is TGTGCCAGCAGCGGACTACAGGGGGCGAGTACTGAAGCTTTCTTT. V is TRBV7-9 and J is TRBJ1-1, with 9 bases lining up with TRBD1. J was trimmed by 5 bases and V by 5 bases; bases with no gene match: 9. The CDR3 runs 15 residues. The germline gives CDR1 SEHNR, CDR2 FQNEAQ (reference sequence).

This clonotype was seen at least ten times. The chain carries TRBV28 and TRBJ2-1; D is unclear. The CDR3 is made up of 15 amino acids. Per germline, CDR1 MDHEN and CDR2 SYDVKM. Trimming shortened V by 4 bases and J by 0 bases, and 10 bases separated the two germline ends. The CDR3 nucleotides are TGTGCCAGCAGTTCTGGGGTGAGCTCCTACAATGAGCAGTTCTTC. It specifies CASSSGVSSYNEQFF.

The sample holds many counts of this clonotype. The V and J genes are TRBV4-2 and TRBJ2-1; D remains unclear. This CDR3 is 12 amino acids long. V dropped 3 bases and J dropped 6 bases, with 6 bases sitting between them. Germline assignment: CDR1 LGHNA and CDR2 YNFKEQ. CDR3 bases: TGTGCCAGCAGCCAGGGCCGCAATGAGCAGTTCTTC. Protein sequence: CASSQGRNEQFF.

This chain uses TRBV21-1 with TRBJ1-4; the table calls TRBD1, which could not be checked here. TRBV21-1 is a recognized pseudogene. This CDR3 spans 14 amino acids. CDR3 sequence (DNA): TGTGCCAGCAGGGATCAGGGTGCTAATGAAAAACTGTTTTTT. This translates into CASRDQGANEKLFF.

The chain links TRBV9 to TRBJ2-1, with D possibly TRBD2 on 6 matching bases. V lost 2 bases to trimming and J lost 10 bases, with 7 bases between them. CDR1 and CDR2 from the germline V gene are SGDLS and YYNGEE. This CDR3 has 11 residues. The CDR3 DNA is TGTGCCAGCAGCGTCGGACTAGAGCAGTTCTTC. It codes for CASSVGLEQFF.

The CDR3 sequence: CASHPMKGAQTGELFF. DNA for the CDR3: TGTGCCAGCCACCCGATGAAGGGGGCGCAGACCGGGGAGCTGTTTTTT. This chain joins TRBV11-2 and TRBJ2-2; the match to TRBD1 covers 7 bases. V shed 8 bases, J shed 5 bases, and the junction held 14 bases outside the gene matches. The CDR3 totals 16 residues. The germline V gene encodes CDR1 SGHAT and CDR2 FQNNGV.

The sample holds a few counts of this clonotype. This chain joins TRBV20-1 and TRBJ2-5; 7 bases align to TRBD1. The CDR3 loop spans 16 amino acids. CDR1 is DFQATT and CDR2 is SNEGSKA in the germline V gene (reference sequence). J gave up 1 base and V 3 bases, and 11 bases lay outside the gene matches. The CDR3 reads CSASSPVTGAQETQYF. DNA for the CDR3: TGCAGTGCTAGCTCCCCTGTCACAGGGGCCCAAGAGACCCAGTACTTC.